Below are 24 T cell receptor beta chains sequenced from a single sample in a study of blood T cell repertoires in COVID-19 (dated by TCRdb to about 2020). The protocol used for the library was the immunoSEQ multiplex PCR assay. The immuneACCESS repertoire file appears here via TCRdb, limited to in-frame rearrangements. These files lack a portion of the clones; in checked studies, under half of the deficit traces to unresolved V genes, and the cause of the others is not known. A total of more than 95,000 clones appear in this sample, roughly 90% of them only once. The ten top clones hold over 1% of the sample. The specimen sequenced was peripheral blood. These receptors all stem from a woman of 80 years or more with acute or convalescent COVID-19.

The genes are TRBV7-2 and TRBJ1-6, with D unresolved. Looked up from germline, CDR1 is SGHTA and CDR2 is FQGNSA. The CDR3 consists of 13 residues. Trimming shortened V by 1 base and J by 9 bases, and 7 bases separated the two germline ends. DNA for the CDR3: TGTGCCAGCAGCTTAGATCGGTTTTCACCCCTCCACTTT. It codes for CASSLDRFSPLHF.

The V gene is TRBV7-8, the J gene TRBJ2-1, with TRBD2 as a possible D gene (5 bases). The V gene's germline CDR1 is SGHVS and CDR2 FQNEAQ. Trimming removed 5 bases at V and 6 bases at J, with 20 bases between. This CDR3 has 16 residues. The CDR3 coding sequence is TGTGCCAGCAGCCTATCCAGAGAACTAGTTATCAATGAGCAGTTCTTC. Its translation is CASSLSRELVINEQFF.

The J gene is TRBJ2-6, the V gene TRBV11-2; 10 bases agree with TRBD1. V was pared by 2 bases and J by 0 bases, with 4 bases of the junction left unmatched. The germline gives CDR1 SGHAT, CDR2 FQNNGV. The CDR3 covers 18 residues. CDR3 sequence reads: CASSLLGQGLSGANVLTF. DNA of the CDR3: TGTGCCAGCAGCTTACTGGGACAGGGGCTCTCTGGGGCCAACGTCCTGACTTTC. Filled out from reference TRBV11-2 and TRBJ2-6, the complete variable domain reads EAGVAQSPRYKIIEKRQSVAFWCNPISGHATLYWYQQILGQGPKLLIQFQNNGVVDDSQLPKDRFSAERLKGVDSTLKIQPAKLEDSAVYLCASSLLGQGLSGANVLTFGAGSRLTVL.

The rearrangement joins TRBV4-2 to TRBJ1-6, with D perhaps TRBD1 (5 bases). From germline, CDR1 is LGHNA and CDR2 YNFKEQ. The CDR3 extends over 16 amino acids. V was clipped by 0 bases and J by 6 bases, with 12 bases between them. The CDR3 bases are TGTGCCAGCAGCCAAGACAACAGGCGGACTAATTCACCCCTCCACTTT. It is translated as CASSQDNRRTNSPLHF.

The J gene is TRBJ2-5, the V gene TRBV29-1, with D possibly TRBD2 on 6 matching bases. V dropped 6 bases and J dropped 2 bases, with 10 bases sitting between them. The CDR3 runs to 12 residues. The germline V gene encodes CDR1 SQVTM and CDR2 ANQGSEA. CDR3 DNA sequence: TGCAGCGTGGGACTGACTCAAGAGACCCAGTACTTC. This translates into CSVGLTQETQYF.

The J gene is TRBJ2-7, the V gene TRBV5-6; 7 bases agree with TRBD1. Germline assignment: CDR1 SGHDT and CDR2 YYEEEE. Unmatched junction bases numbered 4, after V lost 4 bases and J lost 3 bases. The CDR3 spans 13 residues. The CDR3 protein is CASSGRDSYEQYF. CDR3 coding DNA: TGTGCCAGCAGCGGCCGGGACAGCTACGAGCAGTACTTC.

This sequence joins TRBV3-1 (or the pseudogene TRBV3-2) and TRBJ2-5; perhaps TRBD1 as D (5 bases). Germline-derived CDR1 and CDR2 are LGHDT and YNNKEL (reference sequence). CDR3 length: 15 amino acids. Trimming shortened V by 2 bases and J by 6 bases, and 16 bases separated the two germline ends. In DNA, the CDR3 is TGTGCCAGCAGCCAACGTGCGCAGGGAACGAAGACCCAGTACTTC. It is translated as CASSQRAQGTKTQYF.

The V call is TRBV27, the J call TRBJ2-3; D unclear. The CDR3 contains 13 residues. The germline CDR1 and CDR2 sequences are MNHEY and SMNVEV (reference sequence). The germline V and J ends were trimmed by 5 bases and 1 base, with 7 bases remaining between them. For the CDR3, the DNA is TGTGCCAGCAGTCTGTTTGGCACAGATACGCAGTATTTT. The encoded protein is CASSLFGTDTQYF.

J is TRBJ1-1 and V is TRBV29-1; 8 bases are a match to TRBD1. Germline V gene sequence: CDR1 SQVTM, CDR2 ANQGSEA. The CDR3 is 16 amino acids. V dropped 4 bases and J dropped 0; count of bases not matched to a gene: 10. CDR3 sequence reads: CSVGAGTGALNTEAFF. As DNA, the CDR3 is TGCAGCGTTGGGGCCGGGACAGGTGCTTTGAACACTGAAGCTTTCTTT.

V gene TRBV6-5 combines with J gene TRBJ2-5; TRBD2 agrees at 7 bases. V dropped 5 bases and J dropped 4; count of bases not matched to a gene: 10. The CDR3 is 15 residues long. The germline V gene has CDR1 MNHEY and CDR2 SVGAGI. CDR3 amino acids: CASSPAGGGRETQYF. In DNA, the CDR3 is TGTGCCAGCAGTCCCGCTGGGGGGGGGAGAGAGACCCAGTACTTC.

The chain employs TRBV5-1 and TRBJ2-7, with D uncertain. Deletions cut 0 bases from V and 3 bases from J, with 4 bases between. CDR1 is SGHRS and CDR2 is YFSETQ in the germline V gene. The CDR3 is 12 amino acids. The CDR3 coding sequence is TGCGCCAGCAGCTTGGTCAACTACGAGCAGTACTTC. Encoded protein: CASSLVNYEQYF.

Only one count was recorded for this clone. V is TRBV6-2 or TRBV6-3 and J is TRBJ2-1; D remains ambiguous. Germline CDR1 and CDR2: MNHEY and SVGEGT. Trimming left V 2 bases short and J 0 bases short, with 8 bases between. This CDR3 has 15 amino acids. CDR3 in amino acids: CASSYGWSSYNEQFF. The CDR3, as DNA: TGTGCCAGCAGTTACGGGTGGAGCTCCTACAATGAGCAGTTCTTC.

CDR3 nucleotides: TGCAGTGCTAGTGGTAACAGGGGGCCCCTAGGATCCTATGGCTACACCTTC. It translates to CSASGNRGPLGSYGYTF. This chain links TRBV20-1 with TRBJ1-2, with 9 bases aligning to TRBD1. The CDR3 length is 17 residues. Per the germline V gene, CDR1 is DFQATT and CDR2 is SNEGSKA (reference sequence). The trim removed 3 bases at V and 4 bases at J, leaving 15 bases unmatched.

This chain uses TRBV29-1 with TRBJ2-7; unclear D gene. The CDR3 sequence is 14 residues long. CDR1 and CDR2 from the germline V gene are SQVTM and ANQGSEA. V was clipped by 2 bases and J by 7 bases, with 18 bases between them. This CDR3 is CSVELGLGHKEQYF. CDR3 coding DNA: TGCAGCGTTGAATTGGGCCTCGGCCACAAGGAGCAGTACTTC.

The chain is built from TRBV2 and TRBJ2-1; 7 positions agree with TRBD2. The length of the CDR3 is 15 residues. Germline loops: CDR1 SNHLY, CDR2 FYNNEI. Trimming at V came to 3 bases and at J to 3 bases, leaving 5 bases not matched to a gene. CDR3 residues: CASSERASGYNEQFF. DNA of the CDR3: TGTGCCAGCAGTGAGCGGGCTAGCGGCTACAATGAGCAGTTCTTC.

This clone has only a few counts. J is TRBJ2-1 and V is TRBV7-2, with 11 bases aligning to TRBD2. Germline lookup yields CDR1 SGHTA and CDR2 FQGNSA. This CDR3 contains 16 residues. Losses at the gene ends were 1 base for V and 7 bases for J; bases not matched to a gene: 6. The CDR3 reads CASSLGAASGGNEQFF. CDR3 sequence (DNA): TGTGCCAGCAGCTTAGGGGCGGCTAGCGGGGGGAATGAGCAGTTCTTC.

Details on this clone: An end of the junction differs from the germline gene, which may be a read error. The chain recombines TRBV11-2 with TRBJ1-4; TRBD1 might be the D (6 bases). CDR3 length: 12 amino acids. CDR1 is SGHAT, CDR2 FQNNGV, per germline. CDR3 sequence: CASSLAGGVRIF. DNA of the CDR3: TGTGCCAGCAGCTTAGCTGGGGGCGTTCGTATTTTT.

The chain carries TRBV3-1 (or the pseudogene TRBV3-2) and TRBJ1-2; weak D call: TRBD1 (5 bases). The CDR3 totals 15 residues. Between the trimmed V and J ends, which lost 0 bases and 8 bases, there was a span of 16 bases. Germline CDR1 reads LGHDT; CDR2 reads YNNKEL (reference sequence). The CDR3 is CASSQDRGRVAGYTF. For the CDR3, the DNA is TGTGCCAGCAGCCAAGACAGAGGCAGGGTCGCCGGCTACACCTTC.

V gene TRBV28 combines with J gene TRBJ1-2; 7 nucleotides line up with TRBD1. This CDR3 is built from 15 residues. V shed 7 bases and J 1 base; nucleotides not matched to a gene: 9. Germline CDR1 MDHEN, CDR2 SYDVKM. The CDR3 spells CASNYDRAINYGYTF. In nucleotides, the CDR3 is TGTGCCAGCAATTACGACAGGGCCATTAACTATGGCTACACCTTC.

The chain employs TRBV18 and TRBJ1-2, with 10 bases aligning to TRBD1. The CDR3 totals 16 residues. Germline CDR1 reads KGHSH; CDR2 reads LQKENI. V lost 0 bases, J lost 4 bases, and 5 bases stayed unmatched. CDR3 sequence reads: CASSPPRTGGTYGYTF. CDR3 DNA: TGTGCCAGCTCACCACCGAGGACAGGGGGTACCTATGGCTACACCTTC.

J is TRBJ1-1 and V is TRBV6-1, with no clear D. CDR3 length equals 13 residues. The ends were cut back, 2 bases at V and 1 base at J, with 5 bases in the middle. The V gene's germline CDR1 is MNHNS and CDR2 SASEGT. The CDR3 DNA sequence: TGTGCCAGCAGTGAATACAGGAACACTGAAGCTTTCTTT. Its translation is CASSEYRNTEAFF.

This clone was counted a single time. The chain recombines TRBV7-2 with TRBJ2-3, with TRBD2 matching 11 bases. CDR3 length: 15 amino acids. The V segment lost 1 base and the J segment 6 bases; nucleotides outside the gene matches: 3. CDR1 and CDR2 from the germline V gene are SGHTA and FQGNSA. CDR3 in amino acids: CASSLGASGGDTQYF. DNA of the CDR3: TGTGCCAGCAGCTTAGGCGCTAGCGGGGGGGATACGCAGTATTTT.

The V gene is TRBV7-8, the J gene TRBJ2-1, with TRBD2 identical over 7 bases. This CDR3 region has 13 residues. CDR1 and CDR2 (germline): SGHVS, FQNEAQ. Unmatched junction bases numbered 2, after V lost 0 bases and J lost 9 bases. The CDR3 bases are TGTGCCAGCAGCTTAGCTCCTAGCGGTGAGCAGTTCTTC. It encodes CASSLAPSGEQFF.

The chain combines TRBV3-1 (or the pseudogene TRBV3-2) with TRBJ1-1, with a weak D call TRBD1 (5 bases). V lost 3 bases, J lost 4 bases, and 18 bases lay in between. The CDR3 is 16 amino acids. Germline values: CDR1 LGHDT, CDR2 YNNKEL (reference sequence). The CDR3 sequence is CASSHVRWGGGTEAFF. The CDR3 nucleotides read TGTGCCAGCAGCCACGTGAGGTGGGGGGGTGGCACTGAAGCTTTCTTT.